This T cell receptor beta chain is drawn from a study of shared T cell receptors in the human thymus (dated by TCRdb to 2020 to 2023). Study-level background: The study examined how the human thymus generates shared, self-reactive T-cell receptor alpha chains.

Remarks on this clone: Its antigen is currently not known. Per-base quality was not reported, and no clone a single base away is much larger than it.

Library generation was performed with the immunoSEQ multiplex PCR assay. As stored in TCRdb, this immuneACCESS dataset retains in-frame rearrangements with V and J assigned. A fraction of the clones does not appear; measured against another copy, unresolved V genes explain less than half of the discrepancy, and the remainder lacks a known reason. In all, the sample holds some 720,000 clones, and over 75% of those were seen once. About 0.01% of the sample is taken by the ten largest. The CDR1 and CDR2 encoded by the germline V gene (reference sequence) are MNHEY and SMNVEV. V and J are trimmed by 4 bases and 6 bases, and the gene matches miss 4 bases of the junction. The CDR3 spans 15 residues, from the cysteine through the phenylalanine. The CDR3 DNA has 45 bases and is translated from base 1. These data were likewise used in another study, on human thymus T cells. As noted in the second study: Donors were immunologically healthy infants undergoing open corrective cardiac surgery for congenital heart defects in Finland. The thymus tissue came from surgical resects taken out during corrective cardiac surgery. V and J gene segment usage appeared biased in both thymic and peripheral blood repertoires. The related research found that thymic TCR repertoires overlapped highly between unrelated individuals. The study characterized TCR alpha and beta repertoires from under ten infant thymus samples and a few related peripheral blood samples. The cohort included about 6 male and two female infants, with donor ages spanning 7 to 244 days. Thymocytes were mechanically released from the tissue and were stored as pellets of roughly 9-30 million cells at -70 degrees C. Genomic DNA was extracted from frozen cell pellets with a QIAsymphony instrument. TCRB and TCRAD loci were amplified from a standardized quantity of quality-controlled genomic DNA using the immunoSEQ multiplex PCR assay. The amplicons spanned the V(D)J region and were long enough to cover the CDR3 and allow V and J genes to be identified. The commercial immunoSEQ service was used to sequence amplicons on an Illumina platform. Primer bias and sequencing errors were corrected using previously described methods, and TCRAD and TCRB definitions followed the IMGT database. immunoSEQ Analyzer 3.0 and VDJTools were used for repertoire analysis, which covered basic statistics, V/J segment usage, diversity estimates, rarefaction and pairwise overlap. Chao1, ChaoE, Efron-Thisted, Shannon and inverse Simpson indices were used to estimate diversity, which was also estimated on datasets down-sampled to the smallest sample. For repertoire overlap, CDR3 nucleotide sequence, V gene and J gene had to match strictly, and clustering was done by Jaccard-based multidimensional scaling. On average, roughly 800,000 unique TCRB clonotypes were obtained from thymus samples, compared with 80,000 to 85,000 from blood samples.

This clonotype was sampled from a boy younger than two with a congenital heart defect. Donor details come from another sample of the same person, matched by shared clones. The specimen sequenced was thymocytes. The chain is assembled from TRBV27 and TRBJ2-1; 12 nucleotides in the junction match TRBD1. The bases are TGTGCCAGCAGTTACCGGGACAGGGGGCCCAATGAGCAGTTCTTC. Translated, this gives CASSYRDRGPNEQFF.